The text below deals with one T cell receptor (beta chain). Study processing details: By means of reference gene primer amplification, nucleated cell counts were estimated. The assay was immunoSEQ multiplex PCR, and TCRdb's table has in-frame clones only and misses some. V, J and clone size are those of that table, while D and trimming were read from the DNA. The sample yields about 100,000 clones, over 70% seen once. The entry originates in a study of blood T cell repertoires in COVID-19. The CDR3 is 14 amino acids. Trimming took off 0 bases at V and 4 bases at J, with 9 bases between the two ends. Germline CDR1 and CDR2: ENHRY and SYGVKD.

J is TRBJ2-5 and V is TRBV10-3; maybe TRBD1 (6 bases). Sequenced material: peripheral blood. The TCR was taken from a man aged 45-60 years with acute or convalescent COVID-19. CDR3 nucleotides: TGTGCCATCAGTGAGTCGATAGGGGGAGAGACCCAGTACTTC. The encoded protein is CAISESIGGETQYF.